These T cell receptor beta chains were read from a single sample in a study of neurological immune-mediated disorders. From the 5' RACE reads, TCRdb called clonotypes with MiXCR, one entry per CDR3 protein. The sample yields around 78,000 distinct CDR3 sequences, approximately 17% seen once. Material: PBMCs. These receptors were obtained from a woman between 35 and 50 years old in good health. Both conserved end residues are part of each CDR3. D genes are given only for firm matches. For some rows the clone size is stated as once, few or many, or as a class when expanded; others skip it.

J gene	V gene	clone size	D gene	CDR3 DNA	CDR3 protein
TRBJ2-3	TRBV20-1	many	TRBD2	TGCAGTGCTAGAAGCGGGGGGGCGAGAGATACGCAGTATTTT	CSARSGGARDTQYF
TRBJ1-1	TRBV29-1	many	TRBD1	TGCAGCGTTGGGGTCGGGGACAGCTCTAACACTGAAGCTTTCTTT	CSVGVGDSSNTEAFF
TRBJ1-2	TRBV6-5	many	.	TGTGCCAGCAGCCCACGAGGGACATTTAACTATGGCTACACCTTC	CASSPRGTFNYGYTF
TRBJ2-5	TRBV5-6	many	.	TGTGCCAGCAGCGATACGGGACAGCGGGTTAAAGAGACCCAGTACTTC	CASSDTGQRVKETQYF
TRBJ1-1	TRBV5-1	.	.	TGCGCCAGCAGCCTCAGAATGGACCGGCAGGTGCCGAGTGAAGCTTTCTTT	CASSLRMDRQVPSEAFF
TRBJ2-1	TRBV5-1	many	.	TGCGCCAGCAGCTTGGACTATAACAATGAGCAGTTCTTC	CASSLDYNNEQFF
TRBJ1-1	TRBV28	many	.	TGTGCCAGCAGCAGGGGTTTCGGCACTGAAGCTTTCTTT	CASSRGFGTEAFF
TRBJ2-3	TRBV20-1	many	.	TGCAGTTGCGAGGCCGAACGTGATACGCAGTATTTT	CSCEAERDTQYF
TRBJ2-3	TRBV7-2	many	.	TGTGCCAGCACCCTGCAAGATACGCAGTATTTT	CASTLQDTQYF
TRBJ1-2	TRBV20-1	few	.	TGCAGTGCTAGAGATGAGGGGCGGGCTGACTATGGCTACACCTTC	CSARDEGRADYGYTF
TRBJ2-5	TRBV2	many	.	TGTGCCAGCACCGGGACCAACTACCAAGAGACCCAGTACTTC	CASTGTNYQETQYF
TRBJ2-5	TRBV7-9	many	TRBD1	TGTGCCAGCAGCCTATCCGGGACAGGGAGGGGTGAGACCCAGTACTTC	CASSLSGTGRGETQYF
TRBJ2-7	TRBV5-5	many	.	TGTGCCAGCAGCGCGTCGGAGGGCGAGCAGTACTTC	CASSASEGEQYF
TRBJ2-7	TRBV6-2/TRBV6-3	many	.	TGTGCCAGCAGCACCCCCGACCCACCCGAGCAGTACTTC	CASSTPDPPEQYF
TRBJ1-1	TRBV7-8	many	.	TGTGCCAGCAGCCGTGGCCGCGATCTGGGTCCCCCTGAAGCTTTCTTT	CASSRGRDLGPPEAFF
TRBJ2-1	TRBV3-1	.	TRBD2	TGTGCCAGCAGCCGGACTAGCGGGACCTACAATGAGCAGTTCTTC	CASSRTSGTYNEQFF
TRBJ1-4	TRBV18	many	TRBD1	TGTGCCAGCTCACAGGACAGGAAAACTAATGAAAAACTGTTTTTT	CASSQDRKTNEKLFF
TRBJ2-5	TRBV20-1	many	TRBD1	TGCAGTGCTAGAGATACAGGGGGCATAGATTGGTACGATATGGAGACCCAGTACTTC	CSARDTGGIDWYDMETQYF
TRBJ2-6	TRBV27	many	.	TGTGCCAGCAGTCCCCTCTCTGGGGCCAACGTCCTGACTTTC	CASSPLSGANVLTF
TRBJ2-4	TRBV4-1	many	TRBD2	TGCGCCAGCAGCCAAGATAGCGGGGGGACGGGGAACATTCAGTACTTC	CASSQDSGGTGNIQYF
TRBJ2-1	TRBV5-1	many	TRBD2	TGCGCCAGCAGCTCCGAAGCGGGGGCTTACAATGAGCAGTTCTTC	CASSSEAGAYNEQFF
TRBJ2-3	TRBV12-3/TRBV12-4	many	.	TGTGCCAGCAGTTTAGGAGATACGCAGTATTTT	CASSLGDTQYF
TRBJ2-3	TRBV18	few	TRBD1	TGTGCCAGCTCACCGAGGACAGGGTCGGCAGATACGCAGTATTTT	CASSPRTGSADTQYF
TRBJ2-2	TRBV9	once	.	TGTTCCAGCAGCCCAGTCGGGCCGAACACCGGGGAGCTGTTTTTT	CSSSPVGPNTGELFF
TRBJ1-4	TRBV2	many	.	TGTGCCAGCAGCCGCTTGGGCGGAACTAATGAAAAACTGTTTTTT	CASSRLGGTNEKLFF
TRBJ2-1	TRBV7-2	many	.	TGTGCCAGCAGCGGTTGGCAGGCTAGCTCCTACAATGAGCAGTTCTTC	CASSGWQASSYNEQFF
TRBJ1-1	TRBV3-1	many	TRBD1	TGTGCCAGCAGCCCAGGACAGGGGGAAACTGAAGCTTTCTTT	CASSPGQGETEAFF
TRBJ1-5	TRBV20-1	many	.	TGCAGTGCTAGCCAGGGTTCCGGCCAGCCCCAGCATTTT	CSASQGSGQPQHF
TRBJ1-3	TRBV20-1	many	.	TGCAGTGCTAGACGGCTGGTAGGAAACACCATATATTTT	CSARRLVGNTIYF
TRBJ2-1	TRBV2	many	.	TGTGCCAGCAGTCCCGGGGCGCAGTCCTACAATGAGCAGTTCTTC	CASSPGAQSYNEQFF
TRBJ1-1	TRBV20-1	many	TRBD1	TGCAGTGCAAACCACAGGGGGCAAACTGAAGCTTTCTTT	CSANHRGQTEAFF
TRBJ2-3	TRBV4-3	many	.	TGCGCCAGCAGCCGGCGGGGACCTTTAGATACGCAGTATTTT	CASSRRGPLDTQYF
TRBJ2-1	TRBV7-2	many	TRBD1	TGTGCCAGCAGCATCTTCGGGACAGAGCACAATGAGCAGTTCTTC	CASSIFGTEHNEQFF
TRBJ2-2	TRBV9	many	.	TGTGCCAGCAGCGTAAGCGGGGAGCTGTTTTTT	CASSVSGELFF
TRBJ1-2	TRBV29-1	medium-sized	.	TGCAGCATTTCAGCGACAGACTATGGCTACACCTTC	CSISATDYGYTF
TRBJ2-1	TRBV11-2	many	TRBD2	TGTGCCAGCAGCTTAACGGCGGGGGGGCCGATGGAGCAGTTCTTC	CASSLTAGGPMEQFF
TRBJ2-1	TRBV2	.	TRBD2	TGTGCCAGCAGTCCAGCTAGCGGGGGATACAATGAGCAGTTCTTC	CASSPASGGYNEQFF
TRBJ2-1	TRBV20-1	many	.	TGCAGTGTTAGGGCACAGACCTACAATGAGCAGTTCTTC	CSVRAQTYNEQFF
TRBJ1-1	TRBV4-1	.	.	TGCGCCAGCAGCAGAACGACGGACGCCCAACTTGAAGCTTTCTTT	CASSRTTDAQLEAFF
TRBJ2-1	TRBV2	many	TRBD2	TGTGCCAGCAAGACTAGCGGGGGGGCCTACAATGAGCAGTTCTTC	CASKTSGGAYNEQFF
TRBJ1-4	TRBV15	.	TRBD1	TGTGCCACCAGCAGACCACCCGGGACAGCTAATGAAAAACTGTTTTTT	CATSRPPGTANEKLFF
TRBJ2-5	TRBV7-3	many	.	TGTGCCAGCAGCTCACAGAGTTCAGAGACCCAGTACTTC	CASSSQSSETQYF
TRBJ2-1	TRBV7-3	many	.	TGTGCCAGCAGCTTCCCGGGGCAGGCCCCGAGACTAGTCCGGTTTGAGCAGTTCTTC	CASSFPGQAPRLVRFEQFF
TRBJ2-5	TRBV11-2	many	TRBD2	TGTGCCAGCAGCTTACTAGCGGGGTACCAAGAGACCCAGTACTTC	CASSLLAGYQETQYF
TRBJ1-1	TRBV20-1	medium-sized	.	TGCAGTGCTAGAGAACCGGGACAACACACTGAAGCTTTCTTT	CSAREPGQHTEAFF
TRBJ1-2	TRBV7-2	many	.	TGTGCCAGCAGCTTAGAGGGGGAACCGAACTATGGCTACACCTTC	CASSLEGEPNYGYTF
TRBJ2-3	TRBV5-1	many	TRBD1	TGCGCCAGCAGCTTGGCGCCGACAGGGAGTAGCACAGATACGCAGTATTTT	CASSLAPTGSSTDTQYF
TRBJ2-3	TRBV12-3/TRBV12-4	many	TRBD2	TGTGCTCTCAGCGGGGGGGCTAAAGATACGCAGTATTTT	CALSGGAKDTQYF
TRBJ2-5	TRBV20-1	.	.	TGCAGTACTAGAGACGTGGACATAGGTTTGGAGACCCAGTACTTC	CSTRDVDIGLETQYF
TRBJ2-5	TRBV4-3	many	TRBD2	TGCGCCAGCAGCCAAGATTTCCCAGGGACTAGCGGACAAGAGACCCAGTACTTC	CASSQDFPGTSGQETQYF
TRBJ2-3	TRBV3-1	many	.	TGTGCCAGCAGCGCGGGACTCCCGGGGGATACGCAGTATTTT	CASSAGLPGDTQYF
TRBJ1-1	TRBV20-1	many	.	TGCAGTGCTAGATCCCCGGGGGTAACTGAAGCTTTCTTT	CSARSPGVTEAFF
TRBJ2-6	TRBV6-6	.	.	TGTGCCAGCAGTTACTCCTCAGGCTCTGGGGCCAACGTCCTGACTTTC	CASSYSSGSGANVLTF
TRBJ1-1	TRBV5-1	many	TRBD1	TGCGCCAGCAGCCCGGGACAGGGGAAGGGTTCTGAAGCTTTCTTT	CASSPGQGKGSEAFF
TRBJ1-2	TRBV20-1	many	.	TGCAGTGCTAGAGGGGGCGCAGGCGTCTATGGCTACACCTTC	CSARGGAGVYGYTF
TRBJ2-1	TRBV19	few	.	TGTGCCAGTAGTATAGGGCTAGTAGGCAATGAGCAGTTCTTC	CASSIGLVGNEQFF
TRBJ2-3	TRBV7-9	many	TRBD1	TGTGCCAGCAGCTCACACCGGGACAGGGGGTTGGATACGCAGTATTTT	CASSSHRDRGLDTQYF
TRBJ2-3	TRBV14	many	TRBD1	TGTGCCAGCAGCCAGGGTCCCCGGGACAGGGGACCCACTACAGATACGCAGTATTTT	CASSQGPRDRGPTTDTQYF
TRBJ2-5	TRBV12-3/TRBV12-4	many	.	TGTGCCAGCAGTTCCGCCCTAGAGTACCAAGAGACCCAGTACTTC	CASSSALEYQETQYF